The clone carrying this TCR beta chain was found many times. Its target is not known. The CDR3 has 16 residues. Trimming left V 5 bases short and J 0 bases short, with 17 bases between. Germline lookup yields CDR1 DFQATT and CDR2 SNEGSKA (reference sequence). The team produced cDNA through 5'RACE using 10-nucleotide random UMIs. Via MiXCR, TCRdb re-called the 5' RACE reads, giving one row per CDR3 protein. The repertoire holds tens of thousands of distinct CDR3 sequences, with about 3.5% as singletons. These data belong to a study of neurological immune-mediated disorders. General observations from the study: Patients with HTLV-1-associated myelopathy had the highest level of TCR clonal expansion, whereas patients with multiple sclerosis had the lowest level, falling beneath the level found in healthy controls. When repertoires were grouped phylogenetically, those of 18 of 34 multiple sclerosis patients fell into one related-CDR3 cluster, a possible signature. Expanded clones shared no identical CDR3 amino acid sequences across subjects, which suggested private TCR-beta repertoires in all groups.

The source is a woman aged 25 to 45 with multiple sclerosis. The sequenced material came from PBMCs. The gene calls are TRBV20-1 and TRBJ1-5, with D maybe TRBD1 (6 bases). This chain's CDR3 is CSARGGGQFSNQPQHF. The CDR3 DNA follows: TGCAGTGCTCGAGGGGGAGGACAATTTAGCAATCAGCCCCAGCATTTT.